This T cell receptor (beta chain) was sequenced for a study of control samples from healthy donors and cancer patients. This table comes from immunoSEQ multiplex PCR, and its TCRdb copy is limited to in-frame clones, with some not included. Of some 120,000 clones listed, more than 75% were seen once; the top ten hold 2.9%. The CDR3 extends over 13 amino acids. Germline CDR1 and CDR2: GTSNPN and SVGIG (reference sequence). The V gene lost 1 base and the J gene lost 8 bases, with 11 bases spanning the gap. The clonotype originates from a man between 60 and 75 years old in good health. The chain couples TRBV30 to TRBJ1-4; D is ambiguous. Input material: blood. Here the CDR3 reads CAWSAQLGEKLFF. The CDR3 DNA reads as TGTGCCTGGAGTGCCCAATTGGGGGAAAAACTGTTTTTT.